This T cell receptor beta chain was profiled in a study of response to subunit inactivated influenza vaccine. Study-wide results and caveats: Authors proposed each seasonal influenza vaccination draws in few new T cells.

V was pared by 5 bases and J by 7 bases, with 3 bases of the junction left unmatched. Per germline, CDR1 SGHTA and CDR2 FQGNSA. CDR3 size: 13 residues. Each CDR3 protein gets one entry after TCRdb re-called the RT-PCR reads with MiXCR. The sample has 200,000 to 300,000 distinct CDR3 sequences, roughly an eighth seen once. This clonotype was counted between two and nine times. The antigen is unknown. The rearrangement joins TRBV7-2 to TRBJ1-2; 11 nucleotides align to TRBD1. Sequencing used non-naive T cells sorted from PBMCs, obtained roughly 2 weeks before vaccination. The receptor comes from a man between 50 and 59 years old who received an inactivated influenza vaccine. For the CDR3, the DNA is TGTGCCAGCAGCGAAGGACAGGGGGCTGGCTACACCTTC. It codes for CASSEGQGAGYTF. Looking up the rest from reference TRBV7-2 and TRBJ1-2 gives the full variable domain: GAGVSQSPSNKVTEKGKDVELRCDPISGHTALYWYRQSLGQGLEFLIYFQGNSAPDKSGLPSDRFSAERTGGSVSTLTIQRTQQEDSAVYLCASSEGQGAGYTFGSGTRLTVV.